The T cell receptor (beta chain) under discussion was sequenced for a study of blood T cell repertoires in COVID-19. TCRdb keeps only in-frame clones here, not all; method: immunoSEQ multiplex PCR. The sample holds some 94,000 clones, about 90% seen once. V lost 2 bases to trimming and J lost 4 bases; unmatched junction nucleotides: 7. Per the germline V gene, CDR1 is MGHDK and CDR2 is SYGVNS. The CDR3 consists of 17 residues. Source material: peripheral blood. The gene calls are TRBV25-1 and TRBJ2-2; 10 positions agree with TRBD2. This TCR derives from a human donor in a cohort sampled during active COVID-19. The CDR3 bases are TGTGCCAGCAGTGAACAATTGGGACTAGCGACCACCGGGGAGCTGTTTTTT. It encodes CASSEQLGLATTGELFF.